One and the same sample provided the 20 T cell receptor beta chains below, sequenced in a study of T cell repertoires in ileal Crohn's disease (dated by TCRdb to about 2019). Library preparation used the immunoSEQ multiplex PCR assay. Entries here come from immuneACCESS through TCRdb and include only in-frame sequences with V and J called. Some clones fail to appear in such tables; in the studies checked, an unresolved V gene covers under half of the shortfall, and the cause of the remainder is unknown. This sample comprises 14,000 or so clones, 75% to 85% of them detected only once. The ten largest make up about a fifth of the sample. Sequencing was performed on ileal tissue. These receptors were taken from an adult with Crohn's disease.

The rearrangement uses TRBV7-3 and TRBJ1-1, with D possibly matching TRBD1 (6 bases). The CDR3 has 12 residues. The germline CDR1 and CDR2 sequences are SGHTA and FQGTGA. V shed 5 bases and J shed 8 bases, with 12 bases lying between them. The CDR3 here is CASSQGLGEAFF. CDR3 coding DNA: TGTGCCAGCAGCCAGGGGCTCGGGGAAGCTTTCTTT.

The V call is TRBV6-6, the J call TRBJ2-2; TRBD1 might be the D (6 bases). The CDR3 covers 16 residues. Germline CDR1 and CDR2: MNHNY and SVGAGI (reference sequence). V was pared by 7 bases and J by 1 base, with 16 bases between. This CDR3 reads CASTSPGTLNTGELFF. For the CDR3, the DNA is TGTGCCAGCACGAGTCCCGGGACACTGAACACCGGGGAGCTGTTTTTT.

This chain connects TRBV19 to TRBJ1-6; unclear D gene. Germline V CDR1 and CDR2: LNHDA, SQIVND (reference sequence). The CDR3 sequence is 13 residues long. V shed 3 bases and J shed 14 bases, with 14 bases lying between them. The CDR3 region has the DNA TGTGCCAGTAGTATGCCCTCCTCGGGGTCCCTCCACTTT. Its translation is CASSMPSSGSLHF.

This chain connects TRBV5-1 to TRBJ1-1; D ambiguous. The germline gives CDR1 SGHRS, CDR2 YFSETQ. The CDR3 spans 15 residues. V shed 4 bases and J shed 3 bases, with 16 bases lying between them. The CDR3 bases are TGCGCCAGCAGCCCCATACCGGGTCCAGACACTGAAGCTTTCTTT. The encoded protein is CASSPIPGPDTEAFF.

The V and J genes are TRBV18 and TRBJ1-4; D remains unclear. Germline CDR1 KGHSH, CDR2 LQKENI. The CDR3 has 18 amino acids. The V end was cut by 1 base, the J end by 5 bases, with 20 bases between. The DNA of the CDR3 is TGTGCCAGCTCACCACTTCCATTAACAGCCCTTACAAATGAAAAACTGTTTTTT. It encodes CASSPLPLTALTNEKLFF.

The chain uses TRBV27 and TRBJ1-1, with 7 bases fitting TRBD1. V shed 3 bases, J shed 7 bases, and the junction held 11 bases outside the gene matches. The CDR3 contains 15 residues. CDR1 is MNHEY and CDR2 is SMNVEV in the germline V gene (reference sequence). CDR3 loop: CASSFGGTVSREAFF. CDR3 bases: TGTGCCAGCAGTTTCGGAGGGACAGTATCTCGTGAAGCTTTCTTT.

J is TRBJ1-6 and V is TRBV23-1, with 10 bases lining up with TRBD1. TRBV23-1 is an open reading frame, and its role is uncertain. V lost 4 bases to trimming and J lost 4 bases; unmatched junction nucleotides: 10. The CDR3 has 18 residues. CDR3 protein: CASSLKGTGAGYNSPLHF. CDR3 DNA sequence: TGCGCCAGCAGTCTAAAGGGGACAGGGGCAGGGTATAATTCACCCCTCCACTTT.

Details on this clone: Additional DNA sequences in this sample encode the identical CDR3. Here the CDR3 reads CASSFGTPPYEQYF. The CDR3 DNA is TGTGCCAGCAGCTTCGGGACACCTCCCTACGAGCAGTACTTC. J is TRBJ2-7 and V is TRBV7-9, with D maybe TRBD1 (6 bases). The CDR3 runs to 14 residues. The V gene lost 3 bases and the J gene lost 2 bases, with 11 bases spanning the gap. Germline CDR1 SEHNR, CDR2 FQNEAQ (reference sequence). Combining the CDR3 with reference TRBV7-9 and TRBJ2-7 gives the whole variable domain DTGVSQNPRHKITKRGQNVTFRCDPISEHNRLYWYRQTLGQGPEFLTYFQNEAQLEKSRLLSDRFSAERPKGSFSTLEIQRTEQGDSAMYLCASSFGTPPYEQYFGPGTRLTVT.

J is TRBJ2-3 and V is TRBV5-1; 9 nucleotides agree with TRBD2. Losses at the gene ends were 2 bases for V and 3 bases for J; bases not matched to a gene: 7. CDR3 length equals 16 residues. Germline loops: CDR1 SGHRS, CDR2 YFSETQ. As DNA, the CDR3 is TGCGCCAGCAGCTTTGGCGGGCTAGCGGGAACAGATACGCAGTATTTT. Its translation: CASSFGGLAGTDTQYF.

This chain connects TRBV5-3 to TRBJ2-1; no clear D gene. TRBV5-3 is designated an ORF whose function remains uncertain. V was trimmed by 5 bases and J by 2 bases, leaving 20 bases between them. The CDR3 sequence is 17 residues long. The CDR3 DNA is TGTGCCAGAAGTCCAATCGAGCCCATACCGCCCTACAATGAGCAGTTCTTC. This sequence encodes CARSPIEPIPPYNEQFF.

This chain connects TRBV5-4 to TRBJ1-2; 10 nucleotides align to TRBD1. This CDR3 has 15 residues. Germline CDR1 reads SGHNT; CDR2 reads YYREEE (reference sequence). V trimming: 4 bases; J trimming: 4 bases; junction bases outside the gene matches: 7. The CDR3 DNA is TGTGCCAGCAGCGCGGGGACAGGGGTGGCCTATGGCTACACCTTC. Residues: CASSAGTGVAYGYTF.

CDR3 region: CASRTGPDTQYF. DNA for the CDR3: TGTGCCAGCCGAACAGGGCCAGATACGCAGTATTTT. This chain uses TRBV27 with TRBJ2-3; D might be TRBD1 (6 bases). The CDR3 covers 12 residues. V was shortened by 8 bases and J by 4 bases, with 10 bases between the two germline ends. Germline V gene lookup returns CDR1 MNHEY and CDR2 SMNVEV (reference sequence).

V usage is TRBV30 and J usage is TRBJ2-5, with 10 bases fitting TRBD1. The CDR3 is 15 residues long. Germline loops: CDR1 GTSNPN, CDR2 SVGIG (reference sequence). Trimming at V came to 5 bases and at J to 2 bases, leaving 8 bases not matched to a gene. As DNA, the CDR3 is TGTGCCTGGGGGACAGGGGCTGTTTTACAAGAGACCCAGTACTTC. It specifies CAWGTGAVLQETQYF.

J is TRBJ1-2 and V is TRBV2; TRBD1 might be the D (5 bases). Germline V CDR1 and CDR2: SNHLY, FYNNEI. The CDR3 spans 13 residues. V was clipped by 8 bases and J by 3 bases, with 13 bases between them. Here the CDR3 DNA reads TGTGCCAGCGGGGGGGTCACCGACTATGGCTACACCTTC. Translated: CASGGVTDYGYTF.

This clone came up a few times. The V call is TRBV14, the J call TRBJ1-5; no firm D call. CDR1 is SGHDN, CDR2 FVKESK, per germline. This CDR3 region has 13 residues. Trimming removed 4 bases at V and 5 bases at J, with 9 bases between. CDR3 in amino acids: CASSPAPDQPQHF. CDR3 DNA: TGTGCCAGCAGCCCTGCGCCCGATCAGCCCCAGCATTTT.

The chain employs TRBV15 and TRBJ1-5; possibly TRBD1 for D (6 bases). The CDR3 is 15 amino acids. Germline values: CDR1 LNHNV, CDR2 YYDKDF (reference sequence). V dropped 0 bases and J dropped 6 bases, with 12 bases sitting between them. The CDR3 sequence: CATSRDTGLGQPQHF. In DNA, the CDR3 is TGTGCCACCAGCAGAGATACAGGGTTGGGTCAGCCCCAGCATTTT.

V and J are TRBV5-1 and TRBJ1-5; D unclear. There are 14 residues in the CDR3. Trimming removed 0 bases from V and 4 bases from J, with 8 bases in between. Germline CDR1 and CDR2: SGHRS and YFSETQ. In nucleotides, the CDR3 is TGCGCCAGCAGCTTGGGAGGCGTAAATCAGCCCCAGCATTTT. Translated: CASSLGGVNQPQHF.

This clone was seen once. This chain uses TRBV19 with TRBJ2-3; 9 bases match TRBD2. Germline trimming cut 6 bases from V and 1 base from J; bases unmatched to any gene: 2. CDR1 and CDR2 (germline): LNHDA, SQIVND (reference sequence). This CDR3 contains 14 residues. DNA of the CDR3: TGTGCCAGTAGGAGACTAGCGGGCACAGATACGCAGTATTTT. Its translation: CASRRLAGTDTQYF.

The chain couples TRBV6-4 to TRBJ2-5, with a weak D call TRBD2 (5 bases). V was cut by 2 bases and J by 1 base, with 8 bases left in between. CDR1 is MRHNA, CDR2 SNTAGT, per germline. The CDR3 loop spans 14 amino acids. CDR3 DNA sequence: TGTGCCAGCAGTGACCCTAGCCTCCAAGAGACCCAGTACTTC. This sequence encodes CASSDPSLQETQYF.

The V gene is TRBV19, the J gene TRBJ2-6; D might be TRBD1 (5 bases). The CDR3 length is 16 residues. Trimming took 5 bases from V and 0 from J, leaving 11 bases between them. From germline, CDR1 is LNHDA and CDR2 SQIVND (reference sequence). The CDR3 sequence: CASSDRPNSGANVLTF. The CDR3 DNA reads as TGTGCCAGTAGTGACAGACCTAACTCTGGGGCCAACGTCCTGACTTTC. Together with reference TRBV19 and TRBJ2-6, the CDR3 gives the full variable domain: DGGITQSPKYLFRKEGQNVTLSCEQNLNHDAMYWYRQDPGQGLRLIYYSQIVNDFQKGDIAEGYSVSREKKESFPLTVTSAQKNPTAFYLCASSDRPNSGANVLTFGAGSRLTVL.